The 6 T cell receptor beta chains below were found in one sample sequenced in a study of PD-L1 blockade in urothelial cancer. Regarding time point: peripheral blood 6 weeks after treatment start. TCRdb's table, derived via immunoSEQ multiplex PCR, lists solely in-frame clones and lacks some. The sample lists under 85,000 clones; around 93% were seen once. The sequencing used PBMCs, collected around atezolizumab (anti-PD-L1) treatment. The receptors originated from a woman of 80 years or more with urothelial cancer.

The chain couples TRBV5-1 to TRBJ1-1; possibly TRBD1 for D (6 bases). Trimming took 0 bases from V and 7 from J, leaving 10 bases between them. The length of the CDR3 is 13 residues. CDR1 and CDR2 (germline): SGHRS, YFSETQ. The CDR3 DNA reads TGCGCCAGCAGCTTGGGGGGGCCAAGTGAAGCTTTCTTT. This gives the protein CASSLGGPSEAFF. Combining the CDR3 with reference TRBV5-1 and TRBJ1-1 gives the whole variable domain KAGVTQTPRYLIKTRGQQVTLSCSPISGHRSVSWYQQTPGQGLQFLFEYFSETQRNKGNFPGRFSGRQFSNSRSEMNVSTLELGDSALYLCASSLGGPSEAFFGQGTRLTVV.

The gene calls are TRBV7-9 and TRBJ2-7, with D possibly TRBD2 on 6 matching bases. Trimming removed 2 bases at V and 5 bases at J, with 19 bases between. Germline CDR1 SEHNR, CDR2 FQNEAQ (reference sequence). CDR3 length: 16 residues. CDR3 sequence (DNA): TGTGCCAGCAGCTTAACGGGAGTAGAAGGGTTCAACGAGCAGTACTTC. It codes for CASSLTGVEGFNEQYF.

The chain combines TRBV18 with TRBJ1-2, with D hard to call. Deletions cut 0 bases from V and 8 bases from J, with 13 bases between. CDR1 and CDR2 from the germline V gene are KGHSH and LQKENI. The CDR3 length is 14 residues. The CDR3 sequence: CASSPPSRTLGYTF. CDR3 nucleotides: TGTGCCAGCTCACCACCGTCGAGAACCTTGGGCTACACCTTC.

The rearrangement uses TRBV27 and TRBJ2-2; the D is unclear. The CDR3 is 12 amino acids. V was cut by 4 bases and J by 7 bases, with 7 bases left in between. Germline V gene sequence: CDR1 MNHEY, CDR2 SMNVEV (reference sequence). CDR3 amino acids: CASSSRFGELFF. The CDR3 DNA is TGTGCCAGCAGTTCCCGGTTCGGGGAGCTGTTTTTT.

V and J are TRBV7-9 and TRBJ2-1; 9 positions match TRBD2. V lost 5 bases and J lost 10; bases outside the gene matches: 12. This CDR3 is built from 15 residues. Germline V gene lookup returns CDR1 SEHNR and CDR2 FQNEAQ (reference sequence). The CDR3 reads CASSPAPSGTPEQFF. The CDR3 nucleotides are TGTGCCAGCAGCCCCGCTCCTAGCGGGACTCCCGAGCAGTTCTTC. The full variable domain, its missing parts supplied by reference TRBV7-9 and TRBJ2-1, is DTGVSQNPRHKITKRGQNVTFRCDPISEHNRLYWYRQTLGQGPEFLTYFQNEAQLEKSRLLSDRFSAERPKGSFSTLEIQRTEQGDSAMYLCASSPAPSGTPEQFFGPGTRLTVL.

This clone turned up a few times. V gene TRBV29-1 combines with J gene TRBJ1-1; D is possibly TRBD1 (6 bases). CDR1 is SQVTM, CDR2 ANQGSEA, per germline. CDR3 size: 13 residues. Trimming shortened V by 4 bases and J by 3 bases, and 12 bases separated the two germline ends. CDR3 nucleotide sequence: TGCAGCGTTGTTGGCCAGGGGTACACTGAAGCTTTCTTT. Protein: CSVVGQGYTEAFF.